This TCR beta chain was profiled in a study of blood T cells in healthy people across ages. For this clonotype: Its antigen is unidentified.

For the second PCR, which ran for about 6 to 11 cycles, a sample-barcoded 5' primer and a J-beta primer mix were used. Researchers report that a template-switch adaptor with 12 random nucleotides tagged each cDNA molecule. Each CDR3 protein gets one entry after TCRdb re-called the 5' RACE reads with MiXCR. The sample has 700,000 to 850,000 distinct CDR3 sequences; around 36% are singletons. Notes on the study in general: A strong correlation was seen between TCR beta diversity and naive T cell percentage. Conclusively comparing naive with antigen-experienced cells was impossible with unsorted PBMCs. Per million T cells, TCR beta diversity dropped about linearly as age rose.

The source material was blood. The TCR originated in a man between 18 and 35 years old in good health.

CDR3 sequence: CASKPERTTDTQYF. CDR3 sequence (DNA): TGTGCCAGCAAGCCCGAGAGAACAACAGATACGCAGTATTTT. The V and J genes are TRBV2 and TRBJ2-3, with no clear D. V lost 7 bases and J lost 3, with 14 bases in between. There are 14 residues in the CDR3. Germline assignment: CDR1 SNHLY and CDR2 FYNNEI. Supplemented by reference TRBV2 and TRBJ2-3, the full variable domain reads EPEVTQTPSHQVTQMGQEVILRCVPISNHLYFYWYRQILGQKVEFLVSFYNNEISEKSEIFDDQFSVERPDGSNFTLKIRSTKLEDSAMYFCASKPERTTDTQYFGPGTRLTVL.